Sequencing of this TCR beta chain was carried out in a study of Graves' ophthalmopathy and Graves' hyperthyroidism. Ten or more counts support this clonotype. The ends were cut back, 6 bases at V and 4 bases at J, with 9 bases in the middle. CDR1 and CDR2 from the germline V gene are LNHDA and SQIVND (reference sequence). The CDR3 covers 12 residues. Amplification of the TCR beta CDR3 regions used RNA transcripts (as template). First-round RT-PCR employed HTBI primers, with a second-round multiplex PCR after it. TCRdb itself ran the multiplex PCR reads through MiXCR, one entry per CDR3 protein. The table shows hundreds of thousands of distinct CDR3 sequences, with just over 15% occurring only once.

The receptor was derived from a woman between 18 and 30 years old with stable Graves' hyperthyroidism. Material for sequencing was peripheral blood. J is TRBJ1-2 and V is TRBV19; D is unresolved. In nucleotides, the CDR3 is TGTGCCAGTAGGGGCAGGCCCTATGGCTACACCTTC. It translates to CASRGRPYGYTF.